One and the same sample provided the 16 T cell receptor beta chains below, sequenced in a study of human T cells and chemical hapten exposure. Time point indicated: pre-sensitization, week 0. Treatment specified: therapeutic diphenylcyclopropenone sensitization with weekly scalp DPC. A single record per CDR3 protein comes from TCRdb applying MiXCR to the RACE reads. This sample has about 250,000 distinct CDR3 sequences, with roughly 7.4% found just once. Specimen: whole blood, collected in connection with sensitization to the hapten diphenylcyclopropenone (DPC). These receptors all come from a man aged 18 to 30 with alopecia areata. Some clones in this sample may be carry-over from other donors' samples.

Details on this clonotype: A read error may account for a junction end that differs from germline. The rearrangement links TRBV4-1 to TRBJ2-2; D is uncertain. Germline CDR1 is MGHRA and CDR2 is YSYEKL. This CDR3 is built from 16 residues. The DNA of the CDR3 is TGCGCCAGCAGCCCATCAGGCACAGCGAATACCGGGGAGCTGTTTTTT. It encodes CASSPSGTANTGELFF.

The V and J genes are TRBV7-2 and TRBJ1-3, with TRBD1 matching over 7 bases. CDR1 and CDR2 (germline): SGHTA, FQGNSA. This CDR3 spans 13 amino acids. With 11 bases clipped from V and 0 bases from J, the junction kept 4 bases outside the gene matches. This CDR3 reads CASRGPSGNTIYF. The DNA of the CDR3 is TGTGCCTCGAGGGGGCCCTCTGGAAACACCATATATTTT.

The chain uses TRBV4-1 and TRBJ1-3; D is unclear. In germline, CDR1 is MGHRA, CDR2 YSYEKL. The CDR3 has 16 residues. Between the trimmed V and J ends, which lost 4 bases and 0 bases, there was a span of 13 bases. The CDR3 spells CASSPSNRYSGNTIYF. DNA for the CDR3: TGCGCCAGCAGCCCCTCCAACCGGTACTCTGGAAACACCATATATTTT.

This clonotype was found many times. The rearrangement links TRBV7-9 to TRBJ1-1; TRBD1 is a possible D gene (5 bases). Deletions cut 5 bases from V and 8 bases from J, with 15 bases between. This CDR3 has 13 amino acids. Germline assignment: CDR1 SEHNR and CDR2 FQNEAQ (reference sequence). Here the CDR3 DNA reads TGTGCCAGCAGCCCCGACAGCGAAGGAGAAGCTTTCTTT. Translation: CASSPDSEGEAFF.

This clonotype appeared a few times. This chain connects TRBV28 to TRBJ1-5; a possible D gene is TRBD1 (5 bases). Trimming pared 5 bases from V and 7 bases from J, leaving 18 bases between. The germline gives CDR1 MDHEN, CDR2 SYDVKM. The CDR3 consists of 15 residues. CDR3 nucleotide sequence: TGTGCCAGCAGTCCCTGGGACCAGGGTTTGCAGCCCCAGCATTTT. It codes for CASSPWDQGLQPQHF.

The CDR3 sequence is CASSDSSNTEAFF. CDR3 nucleotide sequence: TGTGCCAGCTCGGACTCCTCCAACACTGAAGCTTTCTTT. The V and J genes are TRBV18 and TRBJ1-1, with unresolved D. The V end lost 6 bases, the J end lost 2 bases, and 10 bases lay between the germline ends. The CDR3 sequence is 13 residues long. CDR1 KGHSH and CDR2 LQKENI come from the germline V gene.

This clonotype has more than one count but fewer than ten. The rearrangement links TRBV7-6 to TRBJ1-5, with D unresolved. Germline V gives CDR1 SGHVS, CDR2 FNYEAQ. The ends were cut back, 0 bases at V and 1 base at J, with 10 bases in the middle. The length of the CDR3 is 16 residues. CDR3 protein: CASSLARARSNQPQHF. The CDR3 DNA reads as TGTGCCAGCAGCTTAGCTAGGGCGAGGAGCAATCAGCCCCAGCATTTT.

Only a few counts were recorded for this clonotype. CDR3 region: CASSQSGNSNQPQHF. Written as DNA, the CDR3 is TGCGCCAGCAGCCAATCAGGAAATAGCAATCAGCCCCAGCATTTT. This chain uses TRBV4-1 with TRBJ1-5; D uncertain. Looked up from germline, CDR1 is MGHRA and CDR2 is YSYEKL. V was cut by 2 bases and J by 0 bases, with 8 bases left in between. CDR3 length: 15 amino acids.

There are many counts of this clonotype. The chain has TRBV5-1 and TRBJ1-6, with no clear D. This CDR3 region has 17 residues. With 0 bases removed from V and 10 bases from J, the gap between germline ends came to 20 bases. CDR1 and CDR2 (germline): SGHRS, YFSETQ. CDR3 in DNA: TGCGCCAGCAGCTTGGATCGCAGATATTCTCTCGGATCACCCCTCCACTTT. This codes for CASSLDRRYSLGSPLHF.

J is TRBJ2-3 and V is TRBV9; 8 positions match TRBD1. The CDR3 sequence is 17 residues long. Trimming cost V 0 bases and J 3 bases; bases outside gene matches: 9. Per germline, CDR1 SGDLS and CDR2 YYNGEE. As DNA, the CDR3 is TGTGCCAGCAGCGTAGTTTCAGGGACAGGACCGACAGATACGCAGTATTTT. Translation: CASSVVSGTGPTDTQYF.

The chain employs TRBV7-2 and TRBJ2-4; D tentatively reads TRBD1 or TRBD2 (6 bases each). The CDR3 is 18 residues long. Looked up from germline, CDR1 is SGHTA and CDR2 is FQGNSA. The V end lost 0 bases, the J end lost 4 bases, and 19 bases lay between the germline ends. The CDR3 DNA is TGTGCCAGCAGCTTAGCGCATTTCGGTCCGGGGGCGAAAAACATTCAGTACTTC. Protein sequence: CASSLAHFGPGAKNIQYF.

The chain recombines TRBV11-2 with TRBJ1-1; TRBD1 aligns across 9 bases. V lost 6 bases to trimming and J lost 4 bases; unmatched junction nucleotides: 9. In germline, CDR1 is SGHAT, CDR2 FQNNGV. The CDR3 runs 15 residues. The CDR3 sequence: CASRGTGIIGTEAFF. The CDR3 DNA follows: TGTGCCAGCAGGGGGACAGGGATCATTGGCACTGAAGCTTTCTTT.

This clonotype has a handful of counts. The CDR3, as DNA: TGTGCCAGCACCTCACTGTTCGGGGATGCGGACACTGAAGCTTTCTTT. It yields the protein CASTSLFGDADTEAFF. The V call is TRBV28, the J call TRBJ1-1; no clear D gene. The CDR3 sequence is 16 residues long. The germline gives CDR1 MDHEN, CDR2 SYDVKM. Between the trimmed V and J ends, which lost 7 bases and 3 bases, there was a span of 21 bases.

The CDR3, as DNA: TGTGCTAGTGGCTCGGACACGAATCAGCCCCAGCATTTT. This sequence encodes CASGSDTNQPQHF. V is TRBV12-5 and J is TRBJ1-5, with D maybe TRBD1 (5 bases). The germline gives CDR1 LGHNT, CDR2 FRNRAP. The ends were cut back, 6 bases at V and 4 bases at J, with 10 bases in the middle. The CDR3 consists of 13 residues.

This clonotype was picked up a small number of times. The genes are TRBV12-3 or TRBV12-4 and TRBJ1-3, with no clear D. This CDR3 has 14 amino acids. Trimming took off 5 bases at V and 4 bases at J, with 12 bases between the two ends. This chain's CDR3 is CASSPETRGNTIYF. CDR3 nucleotides: TGTGCCAGCAGTCCCGAGACGAGGGGAAACACCATATATTTT.

This clonotype has just a few counts. The CDR3 spells CASSKRQNTEAFF. DNA of the CDR3: TGTGCCAGCAGCAAACGACAGAACACTGAAGCTTTCTTT. The chain couples TRBV28 to TRBJ1-1; D is uncertain. Germline CDR1 and CDR2: MDHEN and SYDVKM. With 6 bases removed from V and 1 base from J, the gap between germline ends came to 9 bases. The CDR3 runs 13 residues.